Listed below are T cell receptor beta chains from one sample, sequenced in a study of blood T cell repertoires in COVID-19. Profiling relied on immunoSEQ multiplex PCR, and the TCRdb table lists in-frame clones only, not all of them. This repertoire shows some 110,000 clones, approximately 80% found once; its top ten account for about 2.5%. What was sequenced was peripheral blood. Source of these receptors: a man aged 45-60 years with acute or convalescent COVID-19. Each CDR3 is given with its conserved first and last residue. D genes are given only for firm matches. Size is omitted from some rows. Given values are once, few, many or a class for expanded clones.

TRBV6-5	NA	NA	TRBJ1-1	CASSYRGERTEAFF	TGTGCCAGCAGTTACCGGGGGGAGAGGACTGAAGCTTTCTTT
TRBV15	TRBD2	NA	TRBJ2-1	CATSREGLAGVEQFF	TGTGCCACCAGCAGAGAGGGACTAGCGGGAGTTGAGCAGTTCTTC
TRBV27	NA	NA	TRBJ2-5	CASSLGQHGNQETQYF	TGTGCCAGCAGTTTGGGTCAGCACGGGAACCAAGAGACCCAGTACTTC
TRBV9	NA	NA	TRBJ2-2	CASSAGTMDTGELFF	TGTGCCAGCAGCGCCGGGACAATGGACACCGGGGAGCTGTTTTTT
TRBV10-3	NA	NA	TRBJ2-7	CAISEPRRGGGDEQYF	TGTGCCATCAGTGAGCCCCGGCGCGGGGGCGGTGACGAGCAGTACTTC
TRBV6-5	NA	NA	TRBJ2-6	CASSQDSSGANVLTF	TGTGCCAGCAGCCAGGACAGCTCTGGGGCCAACGTCCTGACTTTC
TRBV6-1	NA	few	TRBJ1-6	CASSEVGAYSPLHF	TGTGCCAGCAGTGAAGTTGGGGCCTATTCACCCCTCCACTTT
TRBV5-1	NA	NA	TRBJ2-1	CASSPLGSSYNEQFF	TGCGCCAGCAGCCCGCTTGGGAGCTCCTACAATGAGCAGTTCTTC
TRBV18	NA	NA	TRBJ1-1	CASSPPAGYTEAFF	TGTGCCAGCTCACCACCGGCGGGCTACACTGAAGCTTTCTTT
TRBV27	TRBD1	NA	TRBJ1-5	CASSLGTGGQPQHF	TGTGCCAGCAGTTTAGGGACAGGGGGTCAGCCCCAGCATTTT
TRBV19	TRBD1	NA	TRBJ2-1	CASSSDRGQEQFF	TGTGCCAGTAGTAGCGACAGGGGGCAGGAGCAGTTCTTC
TRBV30	TRBD1	once	TRBJ2-7	CALDRELYEQYF	TGTGCCTTGGACAGGGAATTGTACGAGCAGTACTTC
TRBV11-1	TRBD2	NA	TRBJ2-1	CASSLARIKSGTSHNEQFF	TGTGCCAGCAGCTTAGCCCGGATTAAGTCCGGGACTAGTCACAATGAGCAGTTCTTC
TRBV5-4	TRBD2	NA	TRBJ2-2	CASSSTSGGTGELFF	TGTGCCAGCAGCTCAACTAGCGGGGGAACCGGGGAGCTGTTTTTT
TRBV9	TRBD2	NA	TRBJ2-3	CASSPGYGASGRSDTQYF	TGTGCCAGCAGCCCCGGATACGGGGCTAGCGGGAGATCAGATACGCAGTATTTT
TRBV5-1	NA	NA	TRBJ1-4	CASSSGTRGEKLFF	TGCGCCAGCAGCTCGGGGACACGCGGCGAAAAACTGTTTTTT
TRBV19	TRBD1	NA	TRBJ1-4	CASTHRGRRGNEKLFF	TGTGCCAGTACTCACAGGGGGAGACGCGGTAATGAAAAACTGTTTTTT
TRBV7-9	TRBD1	NA	TRBJ1-6	CASSYSDRAVYNSPLHF	TGTGCCAGCAGCTACTCGGACAGGGCAGTCTATAATTCACCCCTCCACTTT
TRBV29-1	NA	NA	TRBJ2-4	CSVQEGSKNIQYF	TGCAGCGTTCAGGAAGGTAGCAAAAACATTCAGTACTTC
TRBV4-2	NA	once	TRBJ1-6	CASSQDADTNNSPLHF	TGTGCCAGCAGCCAAGATGCGGACACGAATAATTCACCCCTCCACTTT
TRBV18	NA	NA	TRBJ1-6	CASSPAGGDNSPLHF	TGTGCCAGCTCACCGGCGGGCGGTGATAATTCACCCCTCCACTTT
TRBV9	TRBD1	NA	TRBJ1-2	CASSVGTGADYGYTF	TGTGCCAGCAGCGTTGGGACAGGGGCCGATTATGGCTACACCTTC
TRBV6-4	NA	few	TRBJ1-5	CASSDLRASGGSNQPQHF	TGTGCCAGCAGTGACCTCAGAGCGTCGGGGGGTAGCAATCAGCCCCAGCATTTT
TRBV19	NA	NA	TRBJ2-7	CASSDISYEQYF	TGTGCCAGTAGTGACATCTCCTACGAGCAGTACTTC
TRBV18	NA	NA	TRBJ2-2	CASSQGQNTGELFF	TGTGCCAGCTCCCAGGGACAGAACACCGGGGAGCTGTTTTTT
TRBV6-5	NA	NA	TRBJ2-7	CASSYWRGSYEQYF	TGTGCCAGCAGTTATTGGCGGGGCTCCTACGAGCAGTACTTC
TRBV6-5	NA	NA	TRBJ2-1	CASSYSADPYNEQFF	TGTGCCAGCAGTTACTCGGCCGATCCCTACAATGAGCAGTTCTTC
TRBV7-8	NA	NA	TRBJ1-1	CASSLVYYYSADSQNTEAFF	TGTGCCAGCAGCTTAGTTTATTATTATTCGGCGGACAGCCAGAACACTGAAGCTTTCTTT
TRBV7-8	NA	NA	TRBJ1-5	CASSPAGGSGQPQHF	TGTGCCAGCAGCCCAGCGGGGGGGAGTGGTCAGCCCCAGCATTTT
TRBV5-1	TRBD1	NA	TRBJ1-4	CASSLDTGGMGDEKLFF	TGCGCCAGCAGCTTGGATACAGGGGGCATGGGTGATGAAAAACTGTTTTTT
TRBV3-1/TRBV3-2	NA	NA	TRBJ1-1	CASSQFGGRAEAFF	TGTGCCAGCAGCCAATTTGGAGGGAGGGCTGAAGCTTTCTTT
TRBV4-1	NA	NA	TRBJ2-5	CASSQVLPGQETQYF	TGCGCCAGCAGCCAAGTTCTACCGGGCCAAGAGACCCAGTACTTC
TRBV7-8	NA	once	TRBJ1-3	CASSTNTGNTIYF	TGTGCCAGCAGCACAAACACCGGAAACACCATATATTTT
TRBV2	TRBD2	few	TRBJ2-5	CASSPLAGLQETQYF	TGTGCCAGCAGTCCACTAGCGGGGCTCCAAGAGACCCAGTACTTC
TRBV5-8	NA	NA	TRBJ2-3	CASSLSGGRYRTDTQYF	TGTGCCAGCAGCTTGTCTGGTGGCAGATACCGCACAGATACGCAGTATTTT
TRBV7-3	NA	NA	TRBJ1-6	CASSPTGPYNSPLHF	TGTGCCAGCAGCCCAACCGGTCCTTATAATTCACCCCTCCACTTT
TRBV6-5	TRBD1	NA	TRBJ1-2	CASSYGQGVDGYTF	TGTGCCAGCAGTTACGGGCAGGGGGTCGATGGCTACACCTTC